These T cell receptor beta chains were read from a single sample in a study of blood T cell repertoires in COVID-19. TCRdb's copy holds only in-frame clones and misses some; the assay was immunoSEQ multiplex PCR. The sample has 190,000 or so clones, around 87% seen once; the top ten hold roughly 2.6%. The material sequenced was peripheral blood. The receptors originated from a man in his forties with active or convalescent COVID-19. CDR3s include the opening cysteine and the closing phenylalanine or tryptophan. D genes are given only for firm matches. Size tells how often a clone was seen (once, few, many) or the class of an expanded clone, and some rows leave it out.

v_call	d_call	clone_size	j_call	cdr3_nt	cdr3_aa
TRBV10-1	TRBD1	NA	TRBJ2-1	TGCGCCAGCAGTGAGACCGGGACAGGGAACGGCTATGAGCAGTTCTTC	CASSETGTGNGYEQFF
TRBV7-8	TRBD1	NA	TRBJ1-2	TGTGCCAGCACCCTCGGGGACAGCGACTTCTATGGCTACACCTTC	CASTLGDSDFYGYTF
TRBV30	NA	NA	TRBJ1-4	TGTGCCTGTGTCAGCTTGGGCGAAAAACTGTTTTTT	CACVSLGEKLFF
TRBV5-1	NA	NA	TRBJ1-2	TGCGCCAGCAGCTTGGGGGCAGGGGATGGCTACACCTTC	CASSLGAGDGYTF
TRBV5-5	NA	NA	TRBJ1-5	TGTGCCAGCAGCTCAACAGGGCTCCGGGATCAGCCCCAGCATTTT	CASSSTGLRDQPQHF
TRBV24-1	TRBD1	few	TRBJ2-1	TGTGCCACCAGTACACCGGGACAGGGGTACAATGAGCAGTTCTTC	CATSTPGQGYNEQFF
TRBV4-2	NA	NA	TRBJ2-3	TGTGCCAGCAGCCAAGACCCAGGCTCCCAAGATACGCAGTATTTT	CASSQDPGSQDTQYF
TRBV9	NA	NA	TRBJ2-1	TGTGCCAGCAGCGCTGGCCCGGGGAGTACATCCTACAATGAGCAGTTCTTC	CASSAGPGSTSYNEQFF
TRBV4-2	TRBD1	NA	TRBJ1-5	TGTGCCAGCAGCCAAGCCTTGGGACAGGAACACTATAGCAATCAGCCCCAGCATTTT	CASSQALGQEHYSNQPQHF
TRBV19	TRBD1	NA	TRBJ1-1	TGTGCCAGTAGTAACCCCCCGGGACAGGGGAACACTGAAGCTTTCTTT	CASSNPPGQGNTEAFF
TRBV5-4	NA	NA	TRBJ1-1	TGTGCCAGCAGCCTAGACAGCAGCCTCGAGAGGACTTTCTTT	CASSLDSSLERTFF
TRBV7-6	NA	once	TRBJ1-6	TGTGCCAGCAGCTTAGGCGGGGACCATAATTCACCCCTCCACTTT	CASSLGGDHNSPLHF
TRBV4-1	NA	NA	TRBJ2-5	TGCGCCAGCAGCCAAGATCGTCGGGGAGCTCAAGAGACCCAGTACTTC	CASSQDRRGAQETQYF
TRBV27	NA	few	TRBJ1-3	TGTGCCAGCAGTTTAACGGTCTCTGGAAACACCATATATTTT	CASSLTVSGNTIYF
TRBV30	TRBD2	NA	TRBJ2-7	TGTGCCTGGACCCCGGGGGGGATCAACGAGCAGTACTTC	CAWTPGGINEQYF
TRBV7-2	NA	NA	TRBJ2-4	TGTGCCAGCAGCCCTATCGGACGGGCGGGTGGAAACATTCAGTACTTC	CASSPIGRAGGNIQYF
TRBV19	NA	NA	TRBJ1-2	TGTGCCAGTAGTATATCGGAGGCCCATGGCTACACCTTC	CASSISEAHGYTF
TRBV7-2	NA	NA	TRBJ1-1	TGTGCCAGCAGCTTAGACAGGGAGAAGGCTGAAGCTTTCTTT	CASSLDREKAEAFF
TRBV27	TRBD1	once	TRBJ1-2	TGTGCCAGCAGTGCCAGGGGGGCTCATGGCTACACCTTC	CASSARGAHGYTF
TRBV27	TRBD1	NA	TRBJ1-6	TGTGCCAGCAGTTCCGTACAATTGACAGGGAATAATTCACCCCTCCACTTT	CASSSVQLTGNNSPLHF
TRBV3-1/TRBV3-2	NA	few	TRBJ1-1	TGTGCCAGCAGCCGAGGTGGACAGCGGGCTTTCTTT	CASSRGGQRAFF
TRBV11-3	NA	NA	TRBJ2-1	TGTGCCAGCAGCTTACTGGAGCATGAGCAGTTCTTC	CASSLLEHEQFF
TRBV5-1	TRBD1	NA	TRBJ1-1	TGCGCCAGCAGCTTATCCGGGACAGGGGCTGGAGCTTTCTTT	CASSLSGTGAGAFF
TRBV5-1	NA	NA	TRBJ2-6	TGCGCCAGCAGCTCGAGATACTCTGGGGCCAACGTCCTGACTTTC	CASSSRYSGANVLTF
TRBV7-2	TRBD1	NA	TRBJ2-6	TGTGCCAGCAGCTCCTCCGGGACAGGGGGCGCTGGGGCCAACGTCCTGACTTTC	CASSSSGTGGAGANVLTF
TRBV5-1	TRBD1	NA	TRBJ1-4	TGCGCCAGCAGCTTGGGACAGGGTTCTAATGAAAAACTGTTTTTT	CASSLGQGSNEKLFF
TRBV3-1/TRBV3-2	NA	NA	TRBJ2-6	TGTGCCAGCAGCCAGAAGCTACCACAGGGAAACGTCCTGACTTTC	CASSQKLPQGNVLTF
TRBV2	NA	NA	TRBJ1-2	TGTGCCAGCAGTGTCCAGGCAGCCTATGGCTACACCTTC	CASSVQAAYGYTF
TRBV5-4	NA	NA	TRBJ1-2	TGTGCCAGCAGCTTGGGTTTCGGGGACTTAAGCACCTTC	CASSLGFGDLSTF
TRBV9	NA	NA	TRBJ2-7	TGTGCCAGCAGCGGGCCCTACGAGCAGTACTTC	CASSGPYEQYF
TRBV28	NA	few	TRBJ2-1	TGTGCCAGCAGTTCCCCGCTAAGCTCCTACAATGAGCAGTTCTTC	CASSSPLSSYNEQFF
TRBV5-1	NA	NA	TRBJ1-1	TGCGCCAGCAGCCCCCTGTTTAGGGGGACGGCTGAAGCTTTCTTT	CASSPLFRGTAEAFF
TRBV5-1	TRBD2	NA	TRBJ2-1	TGCGCCAGCAGCTCTAGCGGGGACTACAATGAGCAGTTCTTC	CASSSSGDYNEQFF
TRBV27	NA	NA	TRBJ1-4	TGTGCCAGCAGTACACTAACCGGTGCAACTAATGAAAAACTGTTTTTT	CASSTLTGATNEKLFF
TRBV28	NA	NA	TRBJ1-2	TGTGCCAGCAGTGTCGACACAAACTATGGCTACACCTTC	CASSVDTNYGYTF
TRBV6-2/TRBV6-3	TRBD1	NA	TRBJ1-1	TGTGCCAGCAGTAAAAAAACAGGGGCAGCGAACACTGAAGCTTTCTTT	CASSKKTGAANTEAFF
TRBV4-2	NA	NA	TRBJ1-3	TGTGCCAGCAGCCAAGAACCGGGACACTCATACCCTACATATTTT	CASSQEPGHSYPTYF
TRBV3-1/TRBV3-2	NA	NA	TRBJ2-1	TGTGCCAGCAGCCACCATGAGGCAGGGAAGGATGAGCAGTTCTTC	CASSHHEAGKDEQFF
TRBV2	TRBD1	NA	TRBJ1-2	TGTGCCAGCAGAGGACAGGGGCGGGGCTATGGCTACACCTTC	CASRGQGRGYGYTF
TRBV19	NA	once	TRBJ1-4	TGTGCCAGTAGTATCGGGTCAGCAACTAATGAAAAACTGTTTTTT	CASSIGSATNEKLFF